The 8 T cell receptor beta chains below come from one sample, sequenced in a study of T cells in Graves' hyperthyroidism and ophthalmopathy. Regions amplified from RNA transcripts were the TCR beta CDR3 regions. Initially, a first-round RT-PCR of the TCR CDR3 employed the HTBI primer set. TCRdb processed the multiplex PCR reads anew with MiXCR; each CDR3 protein has one entry. This sample yields 500,000 or so distinct CDR3 sequences, of which 15% to 20% are seen a single time; about 31% belongs to the top ten. Sequenced sample: blood. Every receptor here comes from a woman aged 25 to 39 with Graves' ophthalmopathy.

This clonotype was found a few times. The rearrangement uses TRBV20-1 and TRBJ2-3; D call uncertain. CDR3 length equals 10 residues. Deletions cut 6 bases from V and 6 bases from J, with 7 bases between. Germline lookup yields CDR1 DFQATT and CDR2 SNEGSKA (reference sequence). The CDR3 region is CSAIVDTQYF. CDR3 DNA sequence: TGCAGTGCCATTGTGGATACGCAGTATTTT.

This clonotype was seen ten or more times. The chain uses TRBV7-9 and TRBJ1-2, with 9 bases that match TRBD1. CDR1 SEHNR and CDR2 FQNEAQ come from the germline V gene (reference sequence). The CDR3 has 15 amino acids. Unmatched junction bases numbered 9, after V lost 4 bases and J lost 6 bases. The CDR3: CASSSERTGADGYTF. Here the CDR3 DNA reads TGTGCCAGCAGCTCCGAACGGACAGGGGCGGATGGCTACACCTTC.

V gene TRBV27 combines with J gene TRBJ2-1; no clear D. The CDR3 length is 14 residues. Trimming removed 4 bases from V and 5 bases from J, with 12 bases in between. From germline, CDR1 is MNHEY and CDR2 SMNVEV (reference sequence). As DNA, the CDR3 is TGTGCCAGCAGTTCTCGGGCCATAGACAATGAGCAGTTCTTC. It yields the protein CASSSRAIDNEQFF.

This clonotype showed up many times. The chain couples TRBV7-2 to TRBJ2-2; 13 bases match TRBD2. Germline V gene lookup returns CDR1 SGHTA and CDR2 FQGNSA. Trimming took 5 bases from V and 4 from J; bases not matched to a gene: 4. The CDR3 spans 16 residues. The DNA for the CDR3 is TGTGCCAGCAGCCCTTGGACTAGCGGGAGCACCGGGGAGCTGTTTTTT. It is translated as CASSPWTSGSTGELFF.

The chain joins TRBV27 to TRBJ2-5; possible D gene TRBD1, 6 bases. From germline, CDR1 is MNHEY and CDR2 SMNVEV (reference sequence). Deletions cut 5 bases from V and 4 bases from J, with 11 bases between. The length of the CDR3 is 13 residues. The CDR3 protein is CASSPYRVETQYF. The CDR3 DNA sequence: TGTGCCAGCAGTCCCTACAGGGTAGAGACCCAGTACTTC.

This clonotype was found once. The chain carries TRBV14 and TRBJ2-7; TRBD2 agrees at 12 bases. The CDR3 is 16 amino acids. The germline V gene encodes CDR1 SGHDN and CDR2 FVKESK. V dropped 1 base and J dropped 7; count of bases not matched to a gene: 8. CDR3 amino acids: CASSQVGLAGYNEQYF. DNA of the CDR3: TGTGCCAGCAGCCAAGTCGGACTAGCGGGATATAATGAGCAGTACTTC.

The chain links TRBV27 to TRBJ2-6; D remains unclear. Trimming left V 3 bases short and J 1 base short, with 13 bases between. Per the germline V gene, CDR1 is MNHEY and CDR2 is SMNVEV (reference sequence). This CDR3 is built from 17 residues. The CDR3 sequence is CASSLMGIGSGANVLTF. The DNA of the CDR3 is TGTGCCAGCAGTTTGATGGGGATTGGGTCTGGGGCCAACGTCCTGACTTTC.

Worth noting for this clonotype: One end of the junction varies from germline; a read error may be responsible. The chain couples TRBV2 to TRBJ2-1, with 13 nucleotides matching TRBD2. CDR1 is SNHLY and CDR2 is FYNNEI in the germline V gene. CDR3 length equals 17 residues. Written as DNA, the CDR3 is TGTGCCAGCAGCCTAGGACTAGCGGGAGAAGGAGTCAATCAGCAGTTCTTC. Translating it yields CASSLGLAGEGVNQQFF. The full variable domain, its missing parts supplied by reference TRBV2 and TRBJ2-1, is EPEVTQTPSHQVTQMGQEVILRCVPISNHLYFYWYRQILGQKVEFLVSFYNNEISEKSEIFDDQFSVERPDGSNFTLKIRSTKLEDSAMYFCASSLGLAGEGVNQQFFGPGTRLTVL.